The 16 T cell receptor beta chains listed next were all sequenced from one sample in a study of cytomegalovirus exposure and HLA in healthy donors. Profiled with immunoSEQ multiplex PCR; TCRdb holds only in-frame clones, not every one. The repertoire holds fewer than 150,000 clones, with 86% as singletons. Input material: PBMCs. The receptor source for this set is a man aged 18 to 29 in good health and CMV-seronegative.

This chain's CDR3 is CASSPPGGIIFF. The CDR3 coding sequence is TGTGCCAGCAGTCCCCCAGGGGGCATAATCTTTTTT. The chain has TRBV28 and TRBJ1-4; 8 bases map to TRBD1. Germline lookup yields CDR1 MDHEN and CDR2 SYDVKM. CDR3 length: 12 residues. V trimming: 5 bases; J trimming: 17 bases; junction bases outside the gene matches: 10.

This clone appeared once. The gene calls are TRBV4-1 and TRBJ1-5; D is perhaps TRBD1 (6 bases). This CDR3 is built from 16 residues. Trimming removed 0 bases at V and 7 bases at J, with 16 bases between. Looked up from germline, CDR1 is MGHRA and CDR2 is YSYEKL. Here the CDR3 DNA reads TGCGCCAGCAGCCAAGAACCCGGGGCCGGACAGCAGCCCCAGCATTTT. Translated: CASSQEPGAGQQPQHF.

A few counts support this clone. This sequence joins TRBV19 and TRBJ1-1; 7 bases map to TRBD1. The CDR3 sequence is 17 residues long. V shed 5 bases and J 4 bases; nucleotides not matched to a gene: 16. Germline CDR1 reads LNHDA; CDR2 reads SQIVND (reference sequence). The CDR3 here is CASSSPQGRIGSTEAFF. CDR3 DNA sequence: TGTGCCAGTAGTTCCCCACAGGGGAGGATAGGGAGCACTGAAGCTTTCTTT.

J is TRBJ1-2 and V is TRBV6-1, with a possible D match to TRBD1 (6 bases). There are 17 residues in the CDR3. Trimming removed 0 bases from V and 4 bases from J, with 18 bases in between. Germline values: CDR1 MNHNS, CDR2 SASEGT. The CDR3 protein is CASSEAVGGPSFYGYTF. DNA of the CDR3: TGTGCCAGCAGTGAAGCGGTAGGGGGACCGAGTTTCTATGGCTACACCTTC.

This chain links TRBV9 with TRBJ2-3, with TRBD2 matching 11 bases. With V trimmed by 4 bases and J by 4 bases, 8 bases remained unmatched. CDR3 length: 16 residues. CDR1 is SGDLS, CDR2 YYNGEE, per germline. The DNA of the CDR3 is TGTGCCAGCAGCCCGTCCGGGACTAGCGGACCAGATACGCAGTATTTT. It translates to CASSPSGTSGPDTQYF.

The rearrangement joins TRBV2 to TRBJ1-2; D is unclear. The CDR3 has 11 amino acids. Looked up from germline, CDR1 is SNHLY and CDR2 is FYNNEI. Trimming shortened V by 4 bases and J by 6 bases, and 6 bases separated the two germline ends. CDR3 sequence: CASSGLDGYTF. For the CDR3, the DNA is TGTGCCAGCAGTGGACTGGATGGCTACACCTTC.

The chain couples TRBV6-1 to TRBJ2-3; 8 bases line up with TRBD1. Trimming cost V 6 bases and J 2 bases; bases outside gene matches: 7. Germline values: CDR1 MNHNS, CDR2 SASEGT. The CDR3 totals 15 residues. CDR3 nucleotide sequence: TGTGCCAGCAGGCCGGGACAGGACCACACAGATACGCAGTATTTT. This sequence encodes CASRPGQDHTDTQYF.

DNA of the CDR3: TGCGCCAGCAGCCCGGGACTAGCCCAAGTTTCCTACGAGCAGTACTTC. Translation: CASSPGLAQVSYEQYF. This chain uses TRBV5-1 with TRBJ2-7, with 9 bases matching TRBD2. Germline CDR1 reads SGHRS; CDR2 reads YFSETQ. J lost 1 base, V lost 4 bases, and 9 bases had no gene match. CDR3 length equals 16 residues.

The chain is built from TRBV11-2 and TRBJ2-7, with unresolved D. Germline V gives CDR1 SGHAT, CDR2 FQNNGV. The CDR3 length is 11 residues. V shed 3 bases and J shed 3 bases, with 3 bases lying between them. CDR3 in DNA: TGTGCCAGCAGCTTTAGCTACGAGCAGTACTTC. This gives the protein CASSFSYEQYF.

The chain employs TRBV6-5 and TRBJ2-1; 8 bases line up with TRBD2. V trimming: 7 bases; J trimming: 6 bases; junction bases outside the gene matches: 5. Germline V lookup: CDR1 MNHEY, CDR2 SVGAGI. The CDR3 spans 13 residues. The DNA of the CDR3 is TGTGCCAGCACCCTCGGGAGGGGCAATGAGCAGTTCTTC. It yields the protein CASTLGRGNEQFF.

The chain combines TRBV19 with TRBJ1-4; D ambiguous. Trimming took off 7 bases at V and 8 bases at J, with 14 bases between the two ends. The CDR3 loop spans 13 amino acids. The germline CDR1 and CDR2 sequences are LNHDA and SQIVND (reference sequence). The CDR3: CASKAREGEKLFF. Written as DNA, the CDR3 is TGTGCCAGTAAAGCGCGGGAGGGCGAAAAACTGTTTTTT.

The chain has TRBV25-1 and TRBJ1-2; 7 positions match TRBD1. Trimming at V came to 4 bases and at J to 4 bases, leaving 3 bases not matched to a gene. Germline loops: CDR1 MGHDK, CDR2 SYGVNS. This CDR3 has 13 residues. CDR3: CASSGGQLYGYTF. Here the CDR3 DNA reads TGTGCCAGCAGTGGGGGACAGCTCTATGGCTACACCTTC.

The genes are TRBV27 and TRBJ2-2; 12 bases are shared with TRBD2. Germline CDR1 is MNHEY and CDR2 is SMNVEV (reference sequence). J was trimmed by 1 base and V by 1 base; bases with no gene match: 1. The CDR3 consists of 17 residues. The CDR3 loop reads CASSLLGLAGNTGELFF. The DNA of the CDR3 is TGTGCCAGCAGTTTATTGGGACTAGCGGGGAACACCGGGGAGCTGTTTTTT.

The gene calls are TRBV6-1 and TRBJ2-2; D may be TRBD1 (5 bases). The CDR3 runs to 15 residues. Per germline, CDR1 MNHNS and CDR2 SASEGT. V was pared by 2 bases and J by 4 bases, with 11 bases between. The DNA for the CDR3 is TGTGCCAGCAGTGAACGGCAGGGCCCCACCGGGGAGCTGTTTTTT. This translates into CASSERQGPTGELFF.

This chain joins TRBV4-1 and TRBJ2-5, with 10 bases identical to TRBD2. Germline V gene lookup returns CDR1 MGHRA and CDR2 YSYEKL. The CDR3 is made up of 15 amino acids. V was clipped by 3 bases and J by 4 bases; unmatched bases: 5. The chain's CDR3 is CASSQERTSGETQYF. The CDR3 DNA follows: TGCGCCAGCAGCCAGGAGAGGACTAGCGGAGAGACCCAGTACTTC.

The CDR3 DNA follows: TGTGCCAGCAGCCGCGGGACTAGCGGGAGGGGCTCTGGGGCCAACGTCCTGACTTTC. Translation gives CASSRGTSGRGSGANVLTF. The chain couples TRBV5-4 to TRBJ2-6; 16 positions match TRBD2. V lost 4 bases, J lost 0 bases, and 4 bases stayed unmatched. Per the germline V gene, CDR1 is SGHNT and CDR2 is YYREEE (reference sequence). This CDR3 comprises 19 residues.